This TCR beta chain comes out of a study of T cell responses to AZD1222 COVID-19 vaccine. Study background: Pooled together were second doses at about 4 or about 12 weeks.

The junction had 5 bases not matched to a gene; V was cut back by 1 base and J by 5 bases. This CDR3 has 14 residues. The germline V gene has CDR1 LGHNT and CDR2 FRNRAP. The data were produced by immunoSEQ multiplex PCR, yet TCRdb's version contains in-frame clones alone and is incomplete. Among roughly 150,000 clones listed, around 93% were seen once. Notes on the study in general: Clonal diversity may have been underestimated, and the donors were mostly white British, with more females than males. Spike-wide vaccine-associated CD4 TCRs dominated at 160-218 and 743-854.

With respect to this clone: Its cognate antigen is unknown.

This sequence was found in an adult in good health. Here the sequenced sample was peripheral blood, taken on day 0 of AZD1222 vaccination. The chain uses TRBV12-5 and TRBJ2-7; 7 nucleotides match TRBD2. The DNA of the CDR3 is TGTGCTAGTGGTTTGGGGACTAGAAGCGACGAGCAGTACTTC. Translation: CASGLGTRSDEQYF. Full variable domain (rest looked up from reference TRBV12-5 and TRBJ2-7): DARVTQTPRHKVTEMGQEVTMRCQPILGHNTVFWYRQTMMQGLELLAYFRNRAPLDDSGMPKDRFSAEMPDATLATLKIQPSEPRDSAVYFCASGLGTRSDEQYFGPGTRLTVT.